Given below is one T cell receptor (beta chain) in context. The source of the sample is a study of shared clonotypes between healthy human individuals. The data were produced by immunoSEQ multiplex PCR, yet TCRdb's version contains in-frame clones alone and is incomplete. The sample lists some 2,500,000 clones, roughly 92% occurring once. The germline CDR1 and CDR2 sequences are SGHAT and FQDESV (reference sequence). The CDR3 runs 15 residues. Trimming cost V 7 bases and J 0 bases; bases outside gene matches: 6. This clonotype was obtained from a man in his late teens or twenties in good health. Some clones in this sample may be carry-over from other donors' samples. The rearrangement joins TRBV11-1 to TRBJ2-1, with 7 bases aligning to TRBD2. The specimen was naive CD4+ T cells from PBMCs. Subset reported: CD45RA+ positively selected. The DNA for the CDR3 is TGTGCCAGCACCCGGGACTACGGCTCCTACAATGAGCAGTTCTTC. Its protein is CASTRDYGSYNEQFF. Based on the CDR3 plus reference TRBV11-1 and TRBJ2-1, the full variable domain is EAEVAQSPRYKITEKSQAVAFWCDPISGHATLYWYRQILGQGPELLVQFQDESVVDDSQLPKDRFSAERLKGVDSTLKIQPAELGDSAMYLCASTRDYGSYNEQFFGPGTRLTVL.